The present T cell receptor (beta chain) was sequenced within a study of blood T cell repertoires in COVID-19. About the research overall: The analysed material was cDNA or gDNA that came from T cells, B-cell-depleted T cells, or PBMCs.

TCRdb's table, derived via immunoSEQ multiplex PCR, lists solely in-frame clones and lacks some. This table holds about 160,000 clones, over 80% found once. Sequencing was done on a sample of peripheral blood. The source of this sequence is a woman aged 60 to 75 who had recovered from COVID-19.

CDR3: CASSTGHSPETQYF. The CDR3 DNA reads TGTGCCAGCAGCACGGGACACAGCCCCGAGACCCAGTACTTC. J is TRBJ2-5 and V is TRBV5-4; TRBD1 is a possible D gene (6 bases). Germline CDR1 SGHNT, CDR2 YYREEE (reference sequence). CDR3 length equals 14 residues. Deletions cut 4 bases from V and 5 bases from J, with 15 bases between.